Shown below are 17 T cell receptor beta chains from a single sample sequenced in a study of shared clonotypes between healthy human individuals. Terminally differentiated effector memory CD45RA+ cells were excluded by CCR7 positive selection of CD45RO-negative cells. Repertoires were generated with immunoSEQ multiplex PCR, while TCRdb's copy carries only in-frame clones and drops some. The sample has about 2 million clones; approximately 95% are singletons. Sequencing was performed on naive CD8+ T cells sorted from blood. The receptors were gathered from a man in his late teens or twenties in good health.

The chain employs TRBV25-1 and TRBJ2-1; 8 nucleotides align to TRBD1. This CDR3 spans 14 amino acids. The junction had 5 bases not matched to a gene; V was cut back by 9 bases and J by 1 base. The germline V gene has CDR1 MGHDK and CDR2 SYGVNS. CDR3 DNA: TGTGCCAGTCTGACAGGGGAATCCTACAATGAGCAGTTCTTC. Its protein product is CASLTGESYNEQFF.

The V and J genes are TRBV7-6 and TRBJ2-2, with D tentatively TRBD1 or TRBD2 (5 bases each). CDR1 SGHVS and CDR2 FNYEAQ come from the germline V gene. V dropped 4 bases and J dropped 6 bases, with 12 bases sitting between them. CDR3 length: 14 residues. The CDR3 DNA reads as TGTGCCAGCAGCTACCCAATGGGACCCGGGGAGCTGTTTTTT. It yields the protein CASSYPMGPGELFF.

The rearrangement joins TRBV7-6 to TRBJ2-7; possible D gene TRBD2, 5 bases. The V gene's germline CDR1 is SGHVS and CDR2 FNYEAQ. Trimming took 1 base from V and 3 from J, leaving 19 bases between them. This CDR3 contains 17 residues. The CDR3 spells CASSLGMGDIALYEQYF. The CDR3, as DNA: TGTGCCAGCAGCTTAGGAATGGGAGACATCGCACTCTACGAGCAGTACTTC.

This chain uses TRBV5-4 with TRBJ1-2; tentatively, D is TRBD1 (5 bases). This CDR3 has 15 amino acids. CDR1 SGHNT and CDR2 YYREEE come from the germline V gene (reference sequence). V lost 1 base to trimming and J lost 2 bases, with 12 bases between them. The CDR3 nucleotides are TGTGCCAGCAGCTTGACTCCTGGGACGAACTATGGCTACACCTTC. The encoded protein is CASSLTPGTNYGYTF.

The chain joins TRBV4-1 to TRBJ2-1, with TRBD2 matching 8 bases. Germline V lookup: CDR1 MGHRA, CDR2 YSYEKL. CDR3 length equals 15 residues. With 2 bases clipped from V and 7 bases from J, the junction kept 7 bases outside the gene matches. CDR3 amino acids: CASSQIGAGGNEQFF. DNA of the CDR3: TGCGCCAGCAGCCAAATCGGGGCGGGGGGTAATGAGCAGTTCTTC.

This clone was picked up a small number of times. The chain carries TRBV19 and TRBJ1-1; D gene ambiguous. The ends were cut back, 7 bases at V and 4 bases at J, with 7 bases in the middle. The CDR3 extends over 11 amino acids. Germline CDR1 and CDR2: LNHDA and SQIVND (reference sequence). The CDR3 bases are TGTGCCAGTAAAGCCGGCACTGAAGCTTTCTTT. Its translation: CASKAGTEAFF.

This chain joins TRBV7-2 and TRBJ2-7; D may match TRBD1 or TRBD2 (5 bases each). The CDR3 covers 11 residues. Germline V gene data show CDR1 as SGHTA and CDR2 as FQGNSA. Trimming removed 3 bases from V and 6 bases from J, with 6 bases in between. The CDR3 bases are TGTGCCAGCAGCTTCGGGGCCGAGCAGTACTTC. Translated, it gives CASSFGAEQYF.

The gene calls are TRBV7-9 and TRBJ1-1; possible D gene TRBD1, 5 bases. The CDR3 length is 14 residues. Germline V gives CDR1 SEHNR, CDR2 FQNEAQ (reference sequence). V lost 1 base and J lost 3, with 9 bases in between. The CDR3 protein is CASSLDQGYTEAFF. The CDR3 bases are TGTGCCAGCAGCTTAGACCAGGGTTACACTGAAGCTTTCTTT.

The V call is TRBV4-1, the J call TRBJ1-5; the D gene is possibly TRBD1 (6 bases). Looked up from germline, CDR1 is MGHRA and CDR2 is YSYEKL. V was clipped by 2 bases and J by 8 bases, with 16 bases between them. This CDR3 is built from 15 residues. CDR3 coding DNA: TGCGCCAGCAGCCAATCCCGGCAGGGGAAGGAGCCCCAGCATTTT. Its protein is CASSQSRQGKEPQHF.

Remarks on this clone: The identical CDR3 is also encoded by other nucleotide sequences in the sample. The chain carries TRBV27 and TRBJ1-2, with D uncertain. The CDR3 runs 14 residues. Germline V CDR1 and CDR2: MNHEY, SMNVEV (reference sequence). The V gene lost 1 base and the J gene lost 2 bases, with 8 bases spanning the gap. The CDR3 loop reads CASSLYPANYGYTF. DNA for the CDR3: TGTGCCAGCAGTTTATACCCGGCCAACTATGGCTACACCTTC.

This clone was counted once. J is TRBJ2-5 and V is TRBV27, with 11 positions matching TRBD2. The CDR3 consists of 16 residues. After removal of 6 bases from V and 0 bases from J, the junction contained 6 bases not matched to a gene. Germline-derived CDR1 and CDR2 are MNHEY and SMNVEV (reference sequence). The CDR3 region has the DNA TGTGCCAGCAGGGCCGGGACTAGCGGATACCAAGAGACCCAGTACTTC. Protein: CASRAGTSGYQETQYF.

This chain uses TRBV15 with TRBJ2-2, with 8 bases aligning to TRBD1. Trimming at V came to 1 base and at J to 6 bases, leaving 4 bases not matched to a gene. CDR1 is LNHNV and CDR2 is YYDKDF in the germline V gene (reference sequence). CDR3 length: 15 amino acids. The CDR3 DNA reads TGTGCCACCAGCAGAGTAGACAGGGGCTCCGGGGAGCTGTTTTTT. Amino acid sequence: CATSRVDRGSGELFF.

The chain recombines TRBV6-1 with TRBJ1-1; possible D gene TRBD1, 5 bases. V was clipped by 3 bases and J by 0 bases, with 11 bases between them. This CDR3 comprises 15 residues. In germline, CDR1 is MNHNS, CDR2 SASEGT. CDR3 region: CASSDGHLVNTEAFF. DNA for the CDR3: TGTGCCAGCAGTGACGGACACTTGGTGAACACTGAAGCTTTCTTT.

V usage is TRBV5-4 and J usage is TRBJ2-5, with a tentative D call TRBD1 (8 bases). This CDR3 comprises 14 residues. The V end was cut by 4 bases, the J end by 4 bases, with 14 bases between. Germline V gives CDR1 SGHNT, CDR2 YYREEE (reference sequence). The CDR3 sequence: CASSLQGGIETQYF. The CDR3, as DNA: TGTGCCAGCAGCCTACAGGGGGGGATAGAGACCCAGTACTTC.

About this clone itself: Other nucleotide sequences from this sample produce the same CDR3. The chain carries TRBV27 and TRBJ1-5, with 7 bases fitting TRBD1. The V and J ends lost 6 bases and 1 base, in that order; junction bases with no gene match: 3. Germline values: CDR1 MNHEY, CDR2 SMNVEV (reference sequence). The CDR3 sequence is 14 residues long. Here the CDR3 DNA reads TGTGCCAGCAGCACGACAGGGAGCAATCAGCCCCAGCATTTT. Encoded protein: CASSTTGSNQPQHF.

CDR3 coding DNA: TGTGCTAGTGCCACAGCCGGGGCAACCTACGAGCAGTACTTC. Translating gives CASATAGATYEQYF. This chain links TRBV12-5 with TRBJ2-7; D could derive from TRBD1 or TRBD2 (5 bases each). The V end was cut by 7 bases, the J end by 2 bases, with 15 bases between. The length of the CDR3 is 14 residues. The germline V gene has CDR1 LGHNT and CDR2 FRNRAP.

The J gene is TRBJ2-7, the V gene TRBV7-9; 9 bases are shared with TRBD1. V trimming: 0 bases; J trimming: 2 bases; junction bases outside the gene matches: 5. The germline V gene has CDR1 SEHNR and CDR2 FQNEAQ (reference sequence). The CDR3 is made up of 16 amino acids. The CDR3 spells CASSLAGTGQTYEQYF. The CDR3 nucleotides read TGTGCCAGCAGCTTAGCCGGGACAGGGCAAACCTACGAGCAGTACTTC. Combining the CDR3 with reference TRBV7-9 and TRBJ2-7 gives the whole variable domain DTGVSQNPRHKITKRGQNVTFRCDPISEHNRLYWYRQTLGQGPEFLTYFQNEAQLEKSRLLSDRFSAERPKGSFSTLEIQRTEQGDSAMYLCASSLAGTGQTYEQYFGPGTRLTVT.